Sequencing of this T cell receptor beta chain was carried out in a study of radiotherapy plus CTLA-4 blockade in lung cancer. TCRdb's copy holds only in-frame clones and misses some; the assay was immunoSEQ multiplex PCR. The sample has over 35,000 clones, roughly 80% seen once; the top ten hold under 3%. V shed 0 bases and J 5 bases; nucleotides not matched to a gene: 11. CDR1 and CDR2 from the germline V gene are LGHNA and YSLEER. The CDR3 sequence is 17 residues long. The sequencing here drew on peripheral blood, taken from a patient treated with radiotherapy plus ipilimumab. The sequence came from a human donor with non-small cell lung cancer whose response to radiotherapy plus ipilimumab could not be evaluated. This chain joins TRBV4-3 and TRBJ2-5; 8 nucleotides align to TRBD2. CDR3 DNA: TGCGCCAGCAGCCAAGAGTTCTTCGGGAGGGCCTACGAGACCCAGTACTTC. Its translation: CASSQEFFGRAYETQYF.